This T cell receptor beta chain stems from a study of Graves' ophthalmopathy and Graves' hyperthyroidism. Study-wide results and limits: An approximately 84% specificity and around 86% sensitivity were achieved by a 13-signature model that separated ophthalmopathy from stable hyperthyroidism.

Using RNA transcripts, the TCR beta CDR3 regions were amplified. The first-round RT-PCR employed HTBI primers together with the Qiagen OneStep RT-PCR kit. A multiplex PCR was then performed as the second round. TCRdb analysed the multiplex PCR reads with MiXCR anew, one entry per CDR3 protein. The sample gives under 350,000 distinct CDR3 sequences, roughly 16% of which show up once; about 12% is in the top ten. V dropped 0 bases and J dropped 0; count of bases not matched to a gene: 11. CDR1 is MNHEY and CDR2 is SVGEGT in the germline V gene. CDR3 size: 20 residues. In its sample, this clonotype was seen many times. The antigen remains unidentified. Orbital computed tomography, thyroid ultrasound, TRAb, serum thyroxine and clinical symptoms formed the basis of diagnosis.

This receptor was identified in an adult man with Graves' ophthalmopathy. This chain links TRBV6-2 or TRBV6-3 with TRBJ1-5; 10 bases map to TRBD1. The specimen sequenced was peripheral blood. CDR3 region: CASSYSTGTGASHSNQPQHF. CDR3 in DNA: TGTGCCAGCAGTTACTCAACCGGGACAGGGGCATCTCATAGCAATCAGCCCCAGCATTTT.